A selection of T cell receptor beta chains follows, all from one sample in a study of cytomegalovirus exposure and HLA in healthy donors. Profiled with immunoSEQ multiplex PCR; TCRdb holds only in-frame clones, not every one. The table lists under 150,000 clones, more than 75% of them singletons. Sample: PBMCs. The origin of the receptors is a man aged 18-30 years in good health and CMV-seronegative. Each CDR3 is given with its conserved first and last residue. The order of the fields is J gene, clone size, CDR3 length, V gene, D gene, CDR3 DNA, CDR3 protein. A D gene is named only where the DNA matches it firmly. Some rows mark clone size as missing; the rest say once, few, many or name a class of expanded clone.

TRBJ2-2,NA,15,TRBV18,TRBD1,TGTGCCAGCTCACCACGGGACAGAAACACCGGGGAGCTGTTTTTT,CASSPRDRNTGELFF
TRBJ1-6,NA,16,TRBV2,TRBD1,TGTGCCAGCAGACCCGACAGGGCCTCCTATAATTCACCCCTCCACTTT,CASRPDRASYNSPLHF
TRBJ2-3,NA,15,TRBV5-1,NA,TGCGCCAGCAGCTTGGGAGGGCTTTGGGCAGATACGCAGTATTTT,CASSLGGLWADTQYF
TRBJ2-2,NA,17,TRBV19,TRBD2,TGTGCCAGTAGCCTTCCCGGGACTAGCGGGATTAACGGGGAGCTGTTTTTT,CASSLPGTSGINGELFF
TRBJ2-2,NA,14,TRBV28,NA,TGTGCCAGCAGTTTTACCGGGAGCACCGGGGAGCTGTTTTTT,CASSFTGSTGELFF
TRBJ1-1,few,11,TRBV6-1,TRBD1,TGTGCCACAGGGGGGCAAACTGAAGCTTTCTTT,CATGGQTEAFF
TRBJ1-4,NA,15,TRBV18,NA,TGTGCCAGCTCACCACGCGCCCGAGATAATGAAAAACTGTTTTTT,CASSPRARDNEKLFF
TRBJ2-2,NA,17,TRBV4-1,NA,TGCGCCAGCAGCCAACGGCATGCAGGGATTAACACCGGGGAGCTGTTTTTT,CASSQRHAGINTGELFF
TRBJ2-7,NA,12,TRBV28,NA,TGTGCCAGCAGCCCATCTCCTTACGAGCAGTACTTC,CASSPSPYEQYF
TRBJ2-5,NA,13,TRBV7-7,TRBD2,TGTGCCAGCAGCTCTAGCGGAAGGGAGACCCAGTACTTC,CASSSSGRETQYF
TRBJ2-7,NA,19,TRBV4-2,TRBD1,TGTGCCAGCAGCCAATTCCAAGTCGGCTTAGGACAGGGAAGGAACGAGCAGTACTTC,CASSQFQVGLGQGRNEQYF
TRBJ2-7,NA,14,TRBV2,TRBD1,TGTGCCAGCTGGGCCGGGACAGACTCCTACGAGCAGTACTTC,CASWAGTDSYEQYF
TRBJ2-3,NA,14,TRBV7-3,NA,TGTGCCAGCAGCGCCGGACACAGCACAGATACGCAGTATTTT,CASSAGHSTDTQYF
TRBJ2-3,NA,15,TRBV19,TRBD1,TGTGCCAGTGCCCGAGACAGGGGAGGAACAGATACGCAGTATTTT,CASARDRGGTDTQYF
TRBJ2-3,few,15,TRBV19,TRBD1,TGTGCCAGTAGTCCGGGACAGGGACACACAGATACGCAGTATTTT,CASSPGQGHTDTQYF
TRBJ2-1,NA,15,TRBV7-9,NA,TGTGCCAGCAGCTTAGAACTAGCCGAATACAATGAGCAGTTCTTC,CASSLELAEYNEQFF
TRBJ1-1,once,14,TRBV7-9,NA,TGTGCCAGCAGCCAAATGGACAGCTACACTGAAGCTTTCTTT,CASSQMDSYTEAFF
TRBJ2-3,NA,16,TRBV19,TRBD2,TGTGCCAGTAGTATGCTAGCGGGGGGGTTCACAGATACGCAGTATTTT,CASSMLAGGFTDTQYF
TRBJ1-2,NA,12,TRBV7-9,NA,TGTGCCAGCAGCCCCGGGACTCGAGAACACCCTTTC,CASSPGTREHPF
TRBJ2-3,NA,14,TRBV7-2,TRBD2,TGTGCCAGCAGCGAGGGACTAGCGGGAGATACGCAGTATTTT,CASSEGLAGDTQYF
TRBJ1-2,NA,14,TRBV19,NA,TGTGCCAGTAGTATAGCGGACATAAACTATGGCTACACCTTC,CASSIADINYGYTF
TRBJ2-1,NA,14,TRBV7-9,TRBD2,TGTGCCAGCAGCCAGCGGACCCGGACTAGCGAGCAGTTCTTC,CASSQRTRTSEQFF
TRBJ1-4,NA,14,TRBV9,NA,TGTGCCGCCTATTGGGGACACGGTAAGGAAAAACTGTTTTTT,CAAYWGHGKEKLFF
TRBJ2-2,NA,15,TRBV5-1,TRBD1,TGCGCCAGCAGCACGGGACAGGGGGCTCCCGGGGAGCTGTTTTTT,CASSTGQGAPGELFF
TRBJ2-7,NA,13,TRBV29-1,TRBD2,TGCAGCGTTGCGGGACTATCTTCCTACGAGCAGTACTTC,CSVAGLSSYEQYF
TRBJ2-7,NA,13,TRBV4-1,NA,TGCGCCAGCAGCCGCCAGGGGGGCTACGAGCAGTACTTC,CASSRQGGYEQYF
TRBJ2-1,NA,13,TRBV2,NA,TGTGCCAGCAGTGAAGGACAGTACAATGAGCAGTTCTTC,CASSEGQYNEQFF
TRBJ2-7,NA,15,TRBV6-5,TRBD1,TGTGCCAGCAGTTACTCGGGGCAGGGGGTCGACGAGCAGTACTTC,CASSYSGQGVDEQYF
TRBJ2-5,NA,15,TRBV7-3,TRBD1,TGTGCCAGCAGCTACGGGACAGGGGGAAAAGAGACCCAGTACTTC,CASSYGTGGKETQYF
TRBJ1-5,NA,15,TRBV18,TRBD1,TGTGCCAGCTCACCGGGACAGATAAGCAATCAGCCCCAGCATTTT,CASSPGQISNQPQHF
TRBJ1-1,NA,14,TRBV5-1,NA,TGCGCCAGCAGCGAGGACAGCCTGAACACTGAAGCTTTCTTT,CASSEDSLNTEAFF
TRBJ1-1,few,13,TRBV10-1,NA,TGCGCCAGCAGTGAGTTTATGAACACTGAAGCTTTCTTT,CASSEFMNTEAFF
TRBJ1-5,NA,17,TRBV4-1,NA,TGCGCCAGCAGCCAAGATCCGGGGCAGGGGAGCAATCAGCCCCAGCATTTT,CASSQDPGQGSNQPQHF
TRBJ2-2,once,18,TRBV19,NA,TGTGCCAGTAGTACCCCGTCCAGGGGAACCCGGAACACCGGGGAGCTGTTTTTT,CASSTPSRGTRNTGELFF
TRBJ1-5,NA,17,TRBV18,TRBD1,TGTGCCAGCTCAACGACCCCCGGGACAGGTAGCAATCAGCCCCAGCATTTT,CASSTTPGTGSNQPQHF
TRBJ1-1,NA,15,TRBV7-3,NA,TGTGCCAGCAGCTTGCTCCGTTGGGGCGAAACTGAAGCTTTCTTT,CASSLLRWGETEAFF